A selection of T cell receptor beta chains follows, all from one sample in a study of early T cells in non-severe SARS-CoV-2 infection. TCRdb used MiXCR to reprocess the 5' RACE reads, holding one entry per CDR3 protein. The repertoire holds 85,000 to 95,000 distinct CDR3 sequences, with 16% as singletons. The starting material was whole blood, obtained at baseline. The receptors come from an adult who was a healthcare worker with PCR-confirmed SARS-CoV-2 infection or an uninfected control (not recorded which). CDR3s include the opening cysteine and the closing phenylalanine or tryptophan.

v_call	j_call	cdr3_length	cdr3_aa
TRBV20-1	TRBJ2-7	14	CSASSGISSYEQYF
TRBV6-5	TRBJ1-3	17	CASSYSGLRGSGNTIYF
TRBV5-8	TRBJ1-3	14	CASSFRDNGNTIYF
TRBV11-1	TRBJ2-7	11	CASSAHYEQYF
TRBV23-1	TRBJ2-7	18	CASSRHPPRDRPSYEQYF
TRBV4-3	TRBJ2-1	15	CASSQDGPGDNEQFF
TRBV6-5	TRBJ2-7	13	CASRMTRGREQYF
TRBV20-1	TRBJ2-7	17	CSARARTSGSFTHEQYF
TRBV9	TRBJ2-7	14	CASSPGTGIYEQYF
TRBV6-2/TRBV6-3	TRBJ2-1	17	CASSRRTGGGSYNEQFF
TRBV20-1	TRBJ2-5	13	CSARDGQRETQYF
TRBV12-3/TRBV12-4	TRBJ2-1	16	CASSSPGGVGVDEQFF
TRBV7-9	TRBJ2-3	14	CASSLRQGSDTQYF
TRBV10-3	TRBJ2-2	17	CATGLVAGPGNTGELFF
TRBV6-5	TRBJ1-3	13	CASSLTDRNTIYF
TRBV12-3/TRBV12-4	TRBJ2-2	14	CASRLDTNTGELFF
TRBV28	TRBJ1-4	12	CASTGGDEKLFF
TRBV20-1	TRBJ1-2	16	CSARDTGGILNYGYTF
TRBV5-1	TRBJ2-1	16	CASSAVPRGRRDEQFF
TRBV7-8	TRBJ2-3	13	CASSLKGGDTQYF
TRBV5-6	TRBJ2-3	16	CASSFVTSSSTDTQYF
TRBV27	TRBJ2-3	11	CASTNGYTLYF
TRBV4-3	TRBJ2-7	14	CASSQVAGVYEQYF
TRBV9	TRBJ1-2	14	CASSYALAGRGYTF
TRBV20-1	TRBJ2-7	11	CSATTDYEQYF
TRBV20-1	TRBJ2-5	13	CSAGDRGKETQYF
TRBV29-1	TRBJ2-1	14	CSAPFGTGRGEQFF
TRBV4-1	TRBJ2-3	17	CASSQRVLRREEDTQYF
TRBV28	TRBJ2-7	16	CASRGTSGREHYEQYF
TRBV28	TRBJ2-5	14	CASSLAGNQETQYF
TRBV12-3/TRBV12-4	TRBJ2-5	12	CASRRSGETQYF
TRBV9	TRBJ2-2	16	CASSDYRGGGTGELFF
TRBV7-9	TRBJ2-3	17	CASSSPRTATSTDTQYF
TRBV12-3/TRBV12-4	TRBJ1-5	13	CASGPLTDQPQHF
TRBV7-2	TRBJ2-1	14	CASSLVLNRHEQFF
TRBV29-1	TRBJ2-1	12	CSAGGRENEQFF
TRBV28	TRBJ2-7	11	CASSLPDEQYF
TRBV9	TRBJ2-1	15	CASSVQGTGEGEQFF
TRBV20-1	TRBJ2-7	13	CSARPGLTYEQYF
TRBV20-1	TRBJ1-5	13	CSARDYSNQPQHF
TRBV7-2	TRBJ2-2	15	CASSPRDRIIGELFF
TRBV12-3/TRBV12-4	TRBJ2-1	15	CASSRQGDSYNEQFF
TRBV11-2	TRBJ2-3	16	CASNPKSGMGADTQYF
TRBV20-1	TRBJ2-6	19	CSARSPSTGLLSGANVLTF
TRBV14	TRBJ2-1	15	CASSQGLASYNEQFF
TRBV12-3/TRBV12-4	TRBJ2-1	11	CASSVRTGQFF
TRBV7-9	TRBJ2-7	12	CASSSEKSEQYF
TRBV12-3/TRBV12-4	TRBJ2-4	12	CASSSSKNIQYF
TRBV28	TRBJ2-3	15	CASRTGTVSTDTQYF